One sample yielded the 17 T cell receptor beta chains listed below, sequenced in a study of cytomegalovirus exposure and HLA in healthy donors. Both 60 Vbeta primers and 13 Jbeta primers went into the PCR. Sequencing used immunoSEQ multiplex PCR; TCRdb keeps in-frame clones, though not all of them. Of some 110,000 clones in the sample, 69% were seen once. The sequenced material came from PBMCs. The receptor set was obtained from a man aged 30 to 45 in good health and CMV-seronegative.

The chain employs TRBV2 and TRBJ1-3; no clear D. This CDR3 has 13 amino acids. V dropped 11 bases and J dropped 4 bases, with 15 bases sitting between them. CDR1 and CDR2 from the germline V gene are SNHLY and FYNNEI. The CDR3 spells CACSGELGNTIYF. CDR3 in DNA: TGTGCCTGCTCTGGAGAACTAGGAAACACCATATATTTT.

In this sample, this clone turned up a few times. The gene calls are TRBV19 and TRBJ2-6; D perhaps matches TRBD1 (6 bases). Germline loops: CDR1 LNHDA, CDR2 SQIVND (reference sequence). The CDR3 consists of 17 residues. V lost 8 bases and J lost 5, with 22 bases in between. This chain's CDR3 is CASGSENREGRANVLTF. The DNA of the CDR3 is TGTGCCAGTGGCTCGGAAAACAGGGAAGGTCGGGCCAACGTCCTGACTTTC.

The V gene is TRBV7-2, the J gene TRBJ1-1; 7 nucleotides agree with TRBD1. V lost 4 bases and J lost 0; bases outside the gene matches: 2. The germline V gene encodes CDR1 SGHTA and CDR2 FQGNSA. CDR3 length: 14 residues. The chain's CDR3 is CASSWGQMNTEAFF. DNA of the CDR3: TGTGCCAGCAGCTGGGGACAGATGAACACTGAAGCTTTCTTT.

V usage is TRBV6-5 and J usage is TRBJ1-2, with TRBD1 matching 8 bases. The J segment lost 5 bases and the V segment lost 6 bases, leaving 5 bases of the junction unmatched. Germline V gene sequence: CDR1 MNHEY, CDR2 SVGAGI. The CDR3 is made up of 13 amino acids. CDR3 DNA sequence: TGTGCCAGCAGCTACGACAGGGGTTATGGCTACACCTTC. Protein: CASSYDRGYGYTF.

This sequence joins TRBV19 and TRBJ2-7, with a tentative D call TRBD2 (6 bases). The CDR3 loop spans 16 amino acids. The V end lost 4 bases, the J end lost 2 bases, and 18 bases lay between the germline ends. The germline gives CDR1 LNHDA, CDR2 SQIVND (reference sequence). The chain's CDR3 is CASSKRLTGDPYEQYF. The CDR3 bases are TGTGCCAGTAGTAAGAGACTAACGGGAGATCCCTACGAGCAGTACTTC.

The sample holds a few counts of this clone. The chain has TRBV9 and TRBJ2-7; D might be TRBD2 (6 bases). The CDR3 loop spans 13 amino acids. The V and J ends lost 2 bases and 7 bases respectively, with 13 bases between them. Germline values: CDR1 SGDLS, CDR2 YYNGEE. The CDR3 is CASSVREMGEQYF. The CDR3 nucleotides read TGTGCCAGCAGCGTTCGGGAGATGGGTGAGCAGTACTTC.

This clone occurred a few times. The chain links TRBV30 to TRBJ2-5; D is unclear. The germline V and J ends were trimmed by 2 bases and 11 bases, with 12 bases remaining between them. The CDR3 runs 11 residues. In germline, CDR1 is GTSNPN, CDR2 SVGIG (reference sequence). The CDR3 here is CAWSTTSAQYF. In DNA form, the CDR3 reads TGTGCCTGGAGTACCACCAGTGCTCAGTACTTC.

The chain combines TRBV30 with TRBJ2-2, with a weak D call TRBD2 (6 bases). The V end lost 5 bases, the J end lost 5 bases, and 21 bases lay between the germline ends. This CDR3 is built from 16 residues. CDR1 and CDR2 from the germline V gene are GTSNPN and SVGIG (reference sequence). The CDR3 spells CAWDPTSKIGTGELFF. CDR3 in DNA: TGTGCCTGGGACCCGACTAGTAAAATTGGGACCGGGGAGCTGTTTTTT.

This clone was counted only a few times. The rearrangement links TRBV19 to TRBJ2-1; weak D call: TRBD1 (6 bases). Trimming cost V 3 bases and J 3 bases, with 12 bases left between them. The CDR3 length is 15 residues. Germline lookup yields CDR1 LNHDA and CDR2 SQIVND (reference sequence). The CDR3 region is CASSMRTARYNEQFF. For the CDR3, the DNA is TGTGCCAGTAGTATGAGGACAGCCCGCTACAATGAGCAGTTCTTC.

J is TRBJ1-4 and V is TRBV6-6, with TRBD1 matching 8 bases. The CDR3 loop spans 15 amino acids. Germline loops: CDR1 MNHNY, CDR2 SVGAGI (reference sequence). V lost 2 bases to trimming and J lost 8 bases; unmatched junction nucleotides: 7. The CDR3: CASSYQSQGGEKLFF. CDR3 sequence (DNA): TGTGCCAGCAGTTACCAGTCACAGGGGGGCGAAAAACTGTTTTTT.

The rearrangement joins TRBV7-9 to TRBJ2-3, with 9 nucleotides matching TRBD2. This CDR3 spans 15 amino acids. V lost 3 bases and J lost 4; bases outside the gene matches: 5. Germline-derived CDR1 and CDR2 are SEHNR and FQNEAQ (reference sequence). The chain's CDR3 is CASSFPAGGSDTQYF. In DNA, the CDR3 is TGTGCCAGCAGCTTCCCAGCGGGAGGATCAGATACGCAGTATTTT. Full variable domain (remainder filled in from reference TRBV7-9 and TRBJ2-3): DTGVSQNPRHKITKRGQNVTFRCDPISEHNRLYWYRQTLGQGPEFLTYFQNEAQLEKSRLLSDRFSAERPKGSFSTLEIQRTEQGDSAMYLCASSFPAGGSDTQYFGPGTRLTVL.

In this sample, this clone turned up a few times. The V call is TRBV6-6, the J call TRBJ2-1; 9 nucleotides line up with TRBD2. Trimming cost V 9 bases and J 5 bases; bases outside gene matches: 8. CDR3 length: 14 amino acids. CDR1 is MNHNY and CDR2 is SVGAGI in the germline V gene (reference sequence). CDR3: CASRGLAGHNEQFF. The CDR3 bases are TGTGCCAGTCGGGGGCTAGCGGGACACAATGAGCAGTTCTTC.

Only a few counts were recorded for this clone. The chain joins TRBV18 to TRBJ2-1; 8 positions match TRBD1. Germline CDR1 is KGHSH and CDR2 is LQKENI. The CDR3 is 15 amino acids. After removal of 2 bases from V and 8 bases from J, the junction contained 8 bases not matched to a gene. The CDR3 is CASSPMAGGYDEQFF. For the CDR3, the DNA is TGTGCCAGCTCACCAATGGCAGGGGGCTATGATGAGCAGTTCTTC.

As for this clone: Other DNA sequences in the sample encode the same CDR3. This chain joins TRBV6-5 and TRBJ2-7; 8 nucleotides align to TRBD1. The V and J ends lost 6 bases and 5 bases, in that order; junction bases with no gene match: 12. CDR3 length equals 15 residues. Germline V gives CDR1 MNHEY, CDR2 SVGAGI. In nucleotides, the CDR3 is TGTGCCAGCAGAGTTGACAGGGGAATGGGACACGAGCAGTACTTC. Residues: CASRVDRGMGHEQYF.

The gene calls are TRBV6-5 and TRBJ1-1; D might be TRBD1 (5 bases). Trimming stripped 6 bases from V and 4 bases from J, with 18 bases between. Germline V CDR1 and CDR2: MNHEY, SVGAGI. The CDR3 is 15 amino acids. For the CDR3, the DNA is TGTGCCAGCAGGAGGGACGGGAGGCTGGGCACTGAAGCTTTCTTT. This gives the protein CASRRDGRLGTEAFF.

The chain combines TRBV6-5 with TRBJ2-1; D is perhaps TRBD2 (5 bases). V was trimmed by 7 bases and J by 10 bases, leaving 14 bases between them. Germline V gene lookup returns CDR1 MNHEY and CDR2 SVGAGI. This CDR3 region has 12 residues. The chain's CDR3 is CASTHTSGEQFF. The CDR3 DNA follows: TGTGCCAGCACCCACACCTCGGGAGAGCAGTTCTTC.

Points on this clone: One junction end disagrees with the germline gene, perhaps due to a read error. This rearrangement joins TRBV7-2 to TRBJ2-6; 13 bases are a match to TRBD2. CDR3 size: 18 residues. Germline lookup yields CDR1 SGHTA and CDR2 FQGNSA. As DNA, the CDR3 is TGTGCCAGCAGCTTAGGACTAGCGGGAGGAGCTGGGGCCAACGGCCTGACTTTC. As protein: CASSLGLAGGAGANGLTF.